These 27 T cell receptor beta chains share one sample of origin, sequenced in a study of control samples from healthy donors and cancer patients. This table comes from immunoSEQ multiplex PCR, and its TCRdb copy is limited to in-frame clones, with some not included. Of 65,000 to 95,000 clones listed, 87% are singletons. The sample taken for sequencing was blood. The receptors shown here come from a man over 45 in good health.

This chain connects TRBV10-3 to TRBJ1-5, with D possibly matching TRBD1 (6 bases). The germline V and J ends were trimmed by 3 bases and 0 bases, with 9 bases remaining between them. The CDR3 extends over 15 amino acids. Germline CDR1 and CDR2: ENHRY and SYGVKD. CDR3 DNA sequence: TGTGCCATCAGTGAAGGGACACTTAGCAATCAGCCCCAGCATTTT. Amino acids: CAISEGTLSNQPQHF.

V usage is TRBV24-1 and J usage is TRBJ2-2; TRBD1 matches 8 bases. Trimming removed 6 bases from V and 1 base from J; junction bases left unmatched: 9. Germline V CDR1 and CDR2: KGHDR, SFDVKD. This CDR3 comprises 17 residues. The CDR3 here is CATSPQQGVGNTGELFF. The CDR3 DNA follows: TGTGCCACCAGTCCCCAACAGGGGGTTGGGAACACCGGGGAGCTGTTTTTT.

The rearrangement uses TRBV5-5 and TRBJ1-2, with 12 bases aligning to TRBD1. The germline CDR1 and CDR2 sequences are SGHKS and YYEKEE (reference sequence). V lost 4 bases and J lost 4; bases outside the gene matches: 8. This CDR3 region has 16 residues. The CDR3, as DNA: TGTGCCAGCAGCGGGGGTGGGACAGGGGGCTTCTATGGCTACACCTTC. Amino acid sequence: CASSGGGTGGFYGYTF.

The chain couples TRBV11-2 to TRBJ2-3; D ambiguous. V lost 1 base to trimming and J lost 3 bases, with 11 bases between them. The CDR3 runs 15 residues. CDR1 and CDR2 (germline): SGHAT, FQNNGV. Here the CDR3 reads CASSLVSAQTDTQYF. The CDR3, as DNA: TGTGCCAGCAGCTTAGTGTCGGCCCAGACAGATACGCAGTATTTT.

This clone is a singleton in its sample. This chain joins TRBV18 and TRBJ2-7; 10 nucleotides align to TRBD2. Germline V lookup: CDR1 KGHSH, CDR2 LQKENI. This CDR3 has 14 residues. V dropped 4 bases and J dropped 3; count of bases not matched to a gene: 3. CDR3 protein: CASSRVAGGYEQYV. The CDR3 region has the DNA TGTGCCAGCTCACGGGTAGCGGGGGGCTACGAGCAGTACGTC.

The V and J genes are TRBV3-1 (or the pseudogene TRBV3-2) and TRBJ1-5; D unresolved. CDR1 LGHDT and CDR2 YNNKEL come from the germline V gene (reference sequence). Trimming took 1 base from V and 4 from J, leaving 5 bases between them. This CDR3 region has 13 residues. This CDR3 is CASSQVMNQPQHF. The CDR3 DNA reads TGTGCCAGCAGCCAAGTAATGAATCAGCCCCAGCATTTT.

With respect to this clone: This is likely a read error, given that the CDR3 carries no conserved phenylalanine or tryptophan at its end. Because the CDR3's place on the DNA is in doubt, the DNA is left out and the CDR3 is given as listed by TCRdb. The rearrangement uses TRBV6-4 and TRBJ1-2. Germline V lookup: CDR1 MRHNA, CDR2 SNTAGT. Both ends counted, the CDR3 spans 10 residues. The CDR3 sequence: CASSRRVTVL.

CDR3 region: CASSFDRGLDEQYF. Here the CDR3 DNA reads TGTGCCAGCAGCTTCGACAGGGGGCTCGACGAGCAGTACTTC. V gene TRBV7-9 combines with J gene TRBJ2-7, with TRBD1 identical over 10 bases. V lost 3 bases and J lost 5; bases outside the gene matches: 4. This CDR3 contains 14 residues. Germline V gene lookup returns CDR1 SEHNR and CDR2 FQNEAQ (reference sequence).

This chain joins TRBV5-4 and TRBJ2-5, with TRBD2 identical over 10 bases. Germline values: CDR1 SGHNT, CDR2 YYREEE (reference sequence). Trimming at V came to 3 bases and at J to 4 bases, leaving 12 bases not matched to a gene. This CDR3 has 17 amino acids. The CDR3 here is CASSYPGAAGGGETQYF. In nucleotides, the CDR3 is TGTGCCAGCAGCTACCCCGGGGCAGCGGGAGGGGGAGAGACCCAGTACTTC.

The chain couples TRBV19 to TRBJ1-5, with no clear D. Germline CDR1 reads LNHDA; CDR2 reads SQIVND (reference sequence). Trimming took off 8 bases at V and 0 bases at J, with 14 bases between the two ends. The CDR3 is made up of 15 amino acids. The CDR3 coding sequence is TGTGCCAGTTACGAGGGAACGGATAGCAATCAGCCCCAGCATTTT. Protein sequence: CASYEGTDSNQPQHF.

The V call is TRBV6-5, the J call TRBJ2-3, with a possible D match to TRBD2 (6 bases). V lost 0 bases to trimming and J lost 3 bases, with 10 bases between them. The length of the CDR3 is 15 residues. Germline CDR1 reads MNHEY; CDR2 reads SVGAGI. The chain's CDR3 is CASSYSGTPTDTQYF. DNA of the CDR3: TGTGCCAGCAGTTACTCTGGGACTCCTACAGATACGCAGTATTTT.

This clone was detected once. This chain connects TRBV7-2 to TRBJ1-2, with D unresolved. Germline lookup yields CDR1 SGHTA and CDR2 FQGNSA. The V and J ends lost 1 base and 2 bases respectively, with 11 bases between them. This CDR3 spans 15 amino acids. CDR3 sequence: CASSLVWSGNYGYTF. The CDR3, as DNA: TGTGCCAGCAGCTTAGTTTGGTCGGGGAACTATGGCTACACCTTC.

This chain links TRBV2 with TRBJ2-1; TRBD2 agrees at 15 bases. The CDR3 contains 18 residues. In germline, CDR1 is SNHLY, CDR2 FYNNEI. V gave up 10 bases and J gave up 5 bases; unmatched junction bases: 15. The chain's CDR3 is CAILMRTSGGAFNNEQFF. CDR3 DNA sequence: TGTGCCATCCTGATGCGGACTAGCGGGGGGGCCTTTAACAATGAGCAGTTCTTC.

The chain employs TRBV29-1 and TRBJ1-2, with a possible D match to TRBD1 (6 bases). Germline V lookup: CDR1 SQVTM, CDR2 ANQGSEA. This CDR3 spans 14 amino acids. The ends were cut back, 0 bases at V and 4 bases at J, with 12 bases in the middle. This CDR3 is CSVEDRDNLYGYTF. Here the CDR3 DNA reads TGCAGCGTTGAAGACCGGGACAATCTCTATGGCTACACCTTC.

The chain is built from TRBV9 and TRBJ2-3, with D uncertain. With 1 base removed from V and 3 bases from J, the gap between germline ends came to 9 bases. Germline V gives CDR1 SGDLS, CDR2 YYNGEE. This CDR3 contains 14 residues. CDR3 protein: CASSVRAITDTQYF. In nucleotides, the CDR3 is TGTGCCAGCAGCGTAAGGGCAATTACAGATACGCAGTATTTT. Complete variable domain (other parts from reference TRBV9 and TRBJ2-3): DSGVTQTPKHLITATGQRVTLRCSPRSGDLSVYWYQQSLDQGLQFLIQYYNGEERAKGNILERFSAQQFPDLHSELNLSSLELGDSALYFCASSVRAITDTQYFGPGTRLTVL.

The V and J genes are TRBV19 and TRBJ1-4; the D gene is possibly TRBD1 (6 bases). The ends were cut back, 2 bases at V and 2 bases at J, with 12 bases in the middle. The CDR3 runs 16 residues. CDR1 is LNHDA, CDR2 SQIVND, per germline (reference sequence). Here the CDR3 reads CASSILGGRTNEKLFF. CDR3 DNA sequence: TGTGCCAGTAGTATACTAGGGGGGCGGACTAATGAAAAACTGTTTTTT.

The chain links TRBV5-1 to TRBJ2-2, with D unresolved. This CDR3 has 14 amino acids. The germline V gene has CDR1 SGHRS and CDR2 YFSETQ. The germline V and J ends were trimmed by 4 bases and 2 bases, with 9 bases remaining between them. The CDR3 here is CASSPDVNTGELFF. In nucleotides, the CDR3 is TGCGCCAGCAGCCCCGACGTTAACACCGGGGAGCTGTTTTTT.

The chain couples TRBV7-3 to TRBJ2-3, with 7 bases matching TRBD1. This CDR3 is 14 amino acids long. V dropped 7 bases and J dropped 6; count of bases not matched to a gene: 10. Germline V gene data show CDR1 as SGHTA and CDR2 as FQGTGA. In DNA, the CDR3 is TGTGCCAGCACCTTGACAGGGTCAGGTGATACGCAGTATTTT. Residues: CASTLTGSGDTQYF.

V is TRBV24-1 and J is TRBJ2-3; no firm D call. Germline assignment: CDR1 KGHDR and CDR2 SFDVKD. Between the trimmed V and J ends, which lost 5 bases and 1 base, there was a span of 9 bases. This CDR3 contains 14 residues. The CDR3 is CATSGPSGTDTQYF. Written as DNA, the CDR3 is TGTGCCACCAGTGGCCCGAGTGGCACAGATACGCAGTATTTT.

The gene calls are TRBV24-1 and TRBJ1-3, with D uncertain. Germline CDR1 KGHDR, CDR2 SFDVKD. The CDR3 is 11 residues long. With 5 bases removed from V and 2 bases from J, the gap between germline ends came to 0 bases. The CDR3 DNA reads TGTGCCACCAGTGCTGGAAACACCATATATTTT. Encoded protein: CATSAGNTIYF.

Only one count was recorded for this clone. The genes are TRBV29-1 and TRBJ2-7; D possibly corresponds to TRBD1 (6 bases). Trimming took 1 base from V and 2 from J, leaving 6 bases between them. CDR3 size: 12 residues. The germline V gene has CDR1 SQVTM and CDR2 ANQGSEA. This CDR3 reads CSVEGQAYEQYF. The CDR3, as DNA: TGCAGCGTTGAAGGACAGGCCTACGAGCAGTACTTC.

The rearrangement uses TRBV7-9 and TRBJ1-4; TRBD1 matches 9 bases. The CDR3 consists of 14 residues. The V gene end was trimmed by 6 bases and the J gene end by 3 bases; junction bases not matched to a gene: 2. Germline V CDR1 and CDR2: SEHNR, FQNEAQ (reference sequence). CDR3 sequence reads: CASRQGASNEKLFF. In DNA form, the CDR3 reads TGTGCCAGCAGACAGGGGGCGTCTAATGAAAAACTGTTTTTT.

The sample holds one count of this clone. The chain has TRBV4-2 and TRBJ2-5; D might be TRBD2 (5 bases). V shed 0 bases and J shed 5 bases, with 16 bases lying between them. This CDR3 is built from 16 residues. The germline gives CDR1 LGHNA, CDR2 YNFKEQ. This CDR3 is CASSQESRRVEETQYF. CDR3 DNA sequence: TGTGCCAGCAGCCAAGAATCACGGCGGGTTGAGGAGACCCAGTACTTC.

This clone was recorded once. The J gene is TRBJ2-1, the V gene TRBV18; no clear D gene. Between the trimmed V and J ends, which lost 7 bases and 2 bases, there was a span of 15 bases. CDR1 is KGHSH, CDR2 LQKENI, per germline. This CDR3 region has 15 residues. As DNA, the CDR3 is TGTGCCAGCTTCCCCGGAGTAGGCGCCTACAATGAGCAGTTCTTC. Amino acid sequence: CASFPGVGAYNEQFF.

The chain is built from TRBV9 and TRBJ1-3; D call uncertain. This CDR3 contains 15 residues. With 5 bases removed from V and 0 bases from J, the gap between germline ends came to 12 bases. Germline CDR1 and CDR2: SGDLS and YYNGEE. CDR3 sequence (DNA): TGTGCCAGCAGTAACAGTGGGTTCTCTGGAAACACCATATATTTT. Protein: CASSNSGFSGNTIYF. The variable domain in full, completed from reference TRBV9 and TRBJ1-3, reads DSGVTQTPKHLITATGQRVTLRCSPRSGDLSVYWYQQSLDQGLQFLIQYYNGEERAKGNILERFSAQQFPDLHSELNLSSLELGDSALYFCASSNSGFSGNTIYFGEGSWLTVV.

This chain joins TRBV3-1 (or the pseudogene TRBV3-2) and TRBJ1-1; D gene ambiguous. The CDR3 has 12 residues. Trimming removed 6 bases from V and 4 bases from J, with 9 bases in between. Germline V lookup: CDR1 LGHDT, CDR2 YNNKEL (reference sequence). Here the CDR3 reads CASSLEGTEAFF. DNA for the CDR3: TGTGCCAGCAGTCTGGAAGGCACTGAAGCTTTCTTT.

This chain links TRBV28 with TRBJ1-2; TRBD1 matches at 7 bases. This CDR3 is 14 amino acids long. Trimming removed 5 bases from V and 1 base from J; junction bases left unmatched: 4. Per germline, CDR1 MDHEN and CDR2 SYDVKM. The chain's CDR3 is CASSTTGRNYGYTF. In DNA, the CDR3 is TGTGCCAGCAGTACGACAGGGCGTAACTATGGCTACACCTTC.